The rows below give T cell receptor beta chains drawn from one sample of a study of blood T cell repertoires in COVID-19. Libraries were prepared by immunoSEQ multiplex PCR; TCRdb keeps only in-frame clonotypes and omits some of them. The table lists around 70,000 clones, roughly 84% of them singletons, with approximately 9.3% in the top ten. The sequencing sample was made of peripheral blood. Every receptor here comes from a woman in her forties or fifties with acute or convalescent COVID-19. Each CDR3 is given with its conserved first and last residue. The order of the fields is V gene, J gene, CDR3 protein.

V gene: TRBV24-1
J gene: TRBJ2-2
CDR3 protein: CATSDLHSQGYFANTGELFF

V gene: TRBV29-1
J gene: TRBJ2-1
CDR3 protein: CSVETAESSYNEQFF

V gene: TRBV11-3
J gene: TRBJ2-2
CDR3 protein: CASSRNRETGELFF

V gene: TRBV5-1
J gene: TRBJ2-7
CDR3 protein: CASSLGEWTQGGEQYF

V gene: TRBV29-1
J gene: TRBJ1-1
CDR3 protein: CSGRMGGTEAFF

V gene: TRBV5-4
J gene: TRBJ2-1
CDR3 protein: CASSLTTGPNEQFF

V gene: TRBV7-2
J gene: TRBJ2-1
CDR3 protein: CASSLILAGGPEFF

V gene: TRBV7-6
J gene: TRBJ1-1
CDR3 protein: CASSQGQIFNTEAFF

V gene: TRBV2
J gene: TRBJ1-2
CDR3 protein: CASPRAKAGEGYTF

V gene: TRBV6-2/TRBV6-3
J gene: TRBJ2-1
CDR3 protein: CASSSAGTSGEQFF

V gene: TRBV27
J gene: TRBJ2-1
CDR3 protein: CASSPETFSSGMYNEQFF

V gene: TRBV11-2
J gene: TRBJ1-2
CDR3 protein: CASSFLTGDYGYTF

V gene: TRBV18
J gene: TRBJ1-2
CDR3 protein: CASSQQQETANGYTF